The table lists the clone carrying this TCR beta chain with a few counts. This sample is drawn from a study of identical twins. MiXCR was run by TCRdb on the 5' RACE reads, yielding one entry per CDR3 protein. The sample has hundreds of thousands of distinct CDR3 sequences; approximately 13% are singletons. These data also formed part of another study, on yellow fever vaccine responses in identical twins.

This clonotype was obtained from a woman aged 18-29 years in good health. Sequenced: CD8+ T cells sorted from blood.

The CDR3 sequence is CASSEQRLMNTEAFF. The CDR3 DNA follows: TGTGCCAGCAGTGAACAGCGTCTTATGAACACTGAAGCTTTCTTT. The chain recombines TRBV2 with TRBJ1-1; D not resolved. There are 15 residues in the CDR3. V was cut by 2 bases and J by 0 bases, with 10 bases left in between. Germline V gives CDR1 SNHLY, CDR2 FYNNEI.